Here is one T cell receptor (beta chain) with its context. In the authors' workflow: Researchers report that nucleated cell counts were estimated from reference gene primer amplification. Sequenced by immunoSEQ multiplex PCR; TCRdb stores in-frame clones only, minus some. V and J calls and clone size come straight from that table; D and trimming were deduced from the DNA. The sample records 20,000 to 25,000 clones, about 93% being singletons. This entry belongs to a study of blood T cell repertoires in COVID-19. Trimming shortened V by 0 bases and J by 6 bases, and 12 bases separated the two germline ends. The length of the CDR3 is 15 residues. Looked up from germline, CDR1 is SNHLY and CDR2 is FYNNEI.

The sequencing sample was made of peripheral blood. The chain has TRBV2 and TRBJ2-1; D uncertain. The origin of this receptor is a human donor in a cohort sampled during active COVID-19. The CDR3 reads CASSEAPNSSNEQFF. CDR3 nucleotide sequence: TGTGCCAGCAGTGAAGCGCCGAACTCGAGCAATGAGCAGTTCTTC.